This T cell receptor (beta chain) was sequenced during a study of T cell responses to AZD1222 COVID-19 vaccine. The wider study: Second-dose intervals of approximately 4 or approximately 12 weeks were pooled.

To note about this clone: The antigen is undetermined.

Germline V gives CDR1 LGHNA, CDR2 YNFKEQ. This CDR3 contains 19 residues. V lost 4 bases to trimming and J lost 6 bases; unmatched junction nucleotides: 24. Profiling relied on immunoSEQ multiplex PCR, and the TCRdb table lists in-frame clones only, not all of them. The sample has some 130,000 clones, 70% to 90% seen once. Study outcomes and limitations: Variant regions that are unmutated are reportedly the target of nearly half of spike-specific TCRs. Among AZD1222 vaccinees, only 6 or 7 were seropositive at baseline. White British people made up most donors, females outnumbered males, and clonal diversity was possibly underestimated.

This material consisted of peripheral blood, taken on day 0 of AZD1222 vaccination. The rearrangement uses TRBV4-2 and TRBJ2-7, with 7 bases identical to TRBD2. The receptor was isolated from an adult in good health. DNA for the CDR3: TGTGCCAGCAGCCGAGGGGCGGCAGAATGGGAGGGCCTTGCTGGCGAGCAGTACTTC. It encodes CASSRGAAEWEGLAGEQYF.